Described below is a single T cell receptor (beta chain) sequence and its context. Documented time point: cycle 4 day 1 (C4D1), after more than five weeks of nivolumab. Every one of the patients relapsed after autologous stem cell transplantation (brentuximab vedotin exposure was variable). The data were produced by immunoSEQ multiplex PCR, yet TCRdb's version contains in-frame clones alone and is incomplete. The sample includes about 8,000 clones, around three quarters of them seen just once. The data are from a study of PD-1 blockade in classical Hodgkin lymphoma. CDR1 and CDR2 (germline): SGHVS, FNYEAQ. V was pared by 3 bases and J by 1 base, with 9 bases between. The CDR3 is 14 amino acids.

The receptor was isolated from a human donor with classical Hodgkin lymphoma. Here the sequenced sample was peripheral blood mononuclear cells (PBMCs), taken before the fourth cycle of nivolumab. The chain carries TRBV7-6 and TRBJ2-5; either TRBD1 or TRBD2 may supply D (5 bases each). DNA of the CDR3: TGTGCCAGCAGCTTGGGGGTGCTCCAAGAGACCCAGTACTTC. Its protein product is CASSLGVLQETQYF.